Below, 27 T cell receptor beta chains from the same sample are listed, as sequenced in a study of blood T cell repertoires in COVID-19. The method was immunoSEQ multiplex PCR; TCRdb's version includes in-frame clones alone and lacks a portion of them. The repertoire includes approximately 350,000 clones, about 89% of them detected once, and approximately 3% sits in the top ten. Sequenced sample: peripheral blood. The receptors come from a young woman with COVID-19, enrolled during active disease.

The chain carries TRBV6-4 and TRBJ2-5; a weak D match, TRBD2 (5 bases). CDR1 and CDR2 (germline): MRHNA, SNTAGT. Trimming cost V 6 bases and J 1 base, with 9 bases left between them. CDR3 length: 13 amino acids. The CDR3: CASSPGFQETQYF. CDR3 DNA: TGTGCCAGCAGCCCGGGATTCCAAGAGACCCAGTACTTC.

The gene calls are TRBV4-1 and TRBJ1-3, with a weak D call TRBD1 (6 bases). There are 16 residues in the CDR3. The ends were cut back, 3 bases at V and 0 bases at J, with 12 bases in the middle. Germline assignment: CDR1 MGHRA and CDR2 YSYEKL. CDR3 bases: TGCGCCAGCAGCCAGGGAACAGGGACCTCTGGAAACACCATATATTTT. Translating gives CASSQGTGTSGNTIYF.

This rearrangement joins TRBV29-1 to TRBJ2-1; 7 bases map to TRBD2. The CDR3 totals 14 residues. Trimming at V came to 5 bases and at J to 5 bases, leaving 9 bases not matched to a gene. From germline, CDR1 is SQVTM and CDR2 ANQGSEA. The CDR3 loop reads CSVRPSGRNNEQFF. The CDR3 nucleotides are TGCAGCGTTCGCCCTAGCGGACGAAACAATGAGCAGTTCTTC.

The chain is built from TRBV7-6 and TRBJ2-3; 8 bases are shared with TRBD2. This CDR3 contains 17 residues. The germline CDR1 and CDR2 sequences are SGHVS and FNYEAQ. Trimming cost V 5 bases and J 3 bases; bases outside gene matches: 13. The CDR3: CASSPRIAGSETDTQYF. DNA for the CDR3: TGTGCCAGCAGCCCCCGGATAGCGGGATCCGAGACAGATACGCAGTATTTT. The full variable domain, with the rest looked up from reference TRBV7-6 and TRBJ2-3, is GAGVSQSPRYKVTKRGQDVALRCDPISGHVSLYWYRQALGQGPEFLTYFNYEAQQDKSGLPNDRFSAERPEGSISTLTIQRTEQRDSAMYRCASSPRIAGSETDTQYFGPGTRLTVL.

The V gene is TRBV28, the J gene TRBJ1-1, with D possibly being TRBD1 (5 bases). The CDR3 covers 14 residues. Germline CDR1 and CDR2: MDHEN and SYDVKM. With 3 bases removed from V and 5 bases from J, the gap between germline ends came to 13 bases. CDR3 nucleotides: TGTGCCAGCAGTTTGAGTGCAGGGAGGACTGAAGCTTTCTTT. Its translation is CASSLSAGRTEAFF.

V is TRBV2 and J is TRBJ2-7, with D perhaps matching TRBD2 (5 bases). Germline assignment: CDR1 SNHLY and CDR2 FYNNEI. V was trimmed by 3 bases and J by 4 bases, leaving 13 bases between them. This CDR3 is built from 14 residues. For the CDR3, the DNA is TGTGCCAGCAGTGACGGAGTCAGGACTTACGAGCAGTACGTC. It translates to CASSDGVRTYEQYV.

This chain joins TRBV10-2 and TRBJ2-3; 10 positions agree with TRBD2. The CDR3 sequence is 15 residues long. Germline CDR1 and CDR2: WSHSY and SAAADI. Germline trimming cut 2 bases from V and 6 bases from J; bases unmatched to any gene: 5. CDR3 loop: CASSEPTSGWDTQYF. In DNA, the CDR3 is TGCGCCAGCAGTGAGCCGACTAGCGGGTGGGATACGCAGTATTTT.

The chain is built from TRBV5-1 and TRBJ1-6, with no clear D. Germline V gives CDR1 SGHRS, CDR2 YFSETQ. The CDR3 runs 14 residues. Trimming left V 0 bases short and J 8 bases short, with 9 bases between. The CDR3 reads CASSLATRDSPLHF. The CDR3 DNA reads as TGCGCCAGCAGCTTGGCCACACGGGATTCACCCCTCCACTTT.

The chain uses TRBV5-1 and TRBJ1-2; 11 bases are a match to TRBD1. CDR1 is SGHRS, CDR2 YFSETQ, per germline. Unmatched junction bases numbered 6, after V lost 4 bases and J lost 7 bases. The CDR3 is made up of 14 amino acids. DNA of the CDR3: TGCGCCAGCAGCGCAGGACAGGGGGCGAGTGGCTACACCTTC. This gives the protein CASSAGQGASGYTF.

The table lists this clone with a count of one. V usage is TRBV28 and J usage is TRBJ2-7; perhaps TRBD2 as D (5 bases). Germline V gene sequence: CDR1 MDHEN, CDR2 SYDVKM. CDR3 length: 16 residues. Trimming removed 7 bases from V and 3 bases from J, with 22 bases in between. In DNA form, the CDR3 reads TGTGCCAGCATCCCCCGGAGGCCCCGGTATGGCTACGAGCAGTACGTC. Translated, it gives CASIPRRPRYGYEQYV.

The V call is TRBV18, the J call TRBJ1-1, with D possibly matching TRBD1 (6 bases). CDR1 and CDR2 from the germline V gene are KGHSH and LQKENI. The CDR3 is 15 amino acids. V lost 3 bases to trimming and J lost 7 bases, with 18 bases between them. The CDR3 region is CASSPMDGGAGEAFF. The CDR3 DNA reads as TGTGCCAGCTCACCCATGGATGGGGGGGCGGGTGAAGCTTTCTTT.

Notes on this clone: Its ends do not fully match the called genes, so a read error is possible. The rearrangement uses TRBV7-7 and TRBJ1-5; D uncertain. The V gene's germline CDR1 is SSHAT and CDR2 FNYEAQ (reference sequence). CDR3 length equals 15 residues. The CDR3: CASTSPTSGNQPQHF. Written as DNA, the CDR3 is TGTGCTAGCACGTCCCCCACGTCGGGCAATCAGCCCCAGCATTTT.

This clone was detected only once. DNA of the CDR3: TGTGCCATTACTAGCGGGGGGGCCGCACCAAACACCGGGGAGCTGTTTTTT. Translating it yields CAITSGGAAPNTGELFF. The gene calls are TRBV10-3 and TRBJ2-2, with 13 nucleotides matching TRBD2. V gave up 9 bases and J gave up 2 bases; unmatched junction bases: 9. In germline, CDR1 is ENHRY, CDR2 SYGVKD. The CDR3 has 17 amino acids.

The V call is TRBV11-2, the J call TRBJ2-1; tentative D call: TRBD2 (6 bases). Germline lookup yields CDR1 SGHAT and CDR2 FQNNGV. Trimming left V 3 bases short and J 9 bases short, with 9 bases between. This CDR3 has 12 amino acids. The CDR3 spells CASSFSGGEQFF. CDR3 DNA sequence: TGTGCCAGCAGCTTTTCCGGGGGTGAGCAGTTCTTC.

The gene calls are TRBV28 and TRBJ2-5; 7 bases are shared with TRBD2. This CDR3 has 14 residues. The germline V gene encodes CDR1 MDHEN and CDR2 SYDVKM. With V trimmed by 5 bases and J by 4 bases, 7 bases remained unmatched. In DNA form, the CDR3 reads TGTGCCAGCAGTCCTCGGGGGGTGATAGAGACCCAGTACTTC. The encoded protein is CASSPRGVIETQYF.

The chain links TRBV6-5 to TRBJ1-1; D is unclear. The CDR3 is 15 residues long. CDR1 is MNHEY and CDR2 is SVGAGI in the germline V gene. V lost 4 bases and J 1 base, leaving 13 bases between the germline ends. For the CDR3, the DNA is TGTGCCAGCAGTTTTACAGCCTCCGGGAACACTGAAGCTTTCTTT. Translated, it gives CASSFTASGNTEAFF.

This clone was found a few times. CDR3 protein: CASSQDGRAGDDEQYV. In DNA form, the CDR3 reads TGTGCCAGCAGCCAGGACGGCAGGGCAGGTGACGACGAGCAGTACGTC. The chain has TRBV3-1 (or the pseudogene TRBV3-2) and TRBJ2-7, with D perhaps matching TRBD1 (5 bases). Trimming left V 3 bases short and J 5 bases short, with 20 bases between. This CDR3 is built from 16 residues. From germline, CDR1 is LGHDT and CDR2 YNNKEL (reference sequence).

V usage is TRBV5-4 and J usage is TRBJ2-3; D not certain. This CDR3 is 13 amino acids long. V was clipped by 0 bases and J by 2 bases, with 4 bases between them. The germline gives CDR1 SGHNT, CDR2 YYREEE (reference sequence). The CDR3 nucleotides are TGTGCCAGCAGCTTGGCTATCACAGATACGCAGTATTTT. It specifies CASSLAITDTQYF.

This chain connects TRBV19 to TRBJ1-2; maybe TRBD1 (5 bases). The CDR3 covers 15 residues. Germline CDR1 LNHDA, CDR2 SQIVND (reference sequence). Deletions cut 1 base from V and 7 bases from J, with 16 bases between. DNA of the CDR3: TGTGCCAGTAGTATAGGGGCGGCAGGGATTGTTGGCTACACCTTC. This codes for CASSIGAAGIVGYTF.

In nucleotides, the CDR3 is TGTGCCAGCAGCCGAAGACTAGCGGGCACAGATACGCAGTATTTT. This codes for CASSRRLAGTDTQYF. The gene calls are TRBV11-2 and TRBJ2-3, with 9 bases matching TRBD2. V was pared by 5 bases and J by 1 base, with 4 bases of the junction left unmatched. The CDR3 has 15 residues. Germline CDR1 reads SGHAT; CDR2 reads FQNNGV.

The gene calls are TRBV5-1 and TRBJ2-3, with TRBD1 matching over 9 bases. This CDR3 is built from 16 residues. Germline V gives CDR1 SGHRS, CDR2 YFSETQ. J lost 2 bases, V lost 3 bases, and 7 bases had no gene match. CDR3 protein: CASSSWTGVLTDTQYF. CDR3 nucleotides: TGCGCCAGCAGCTCCTGGACAGGGGTCCTCACAGATACGCAGTATTTT.

This sequence joins TRBV19 and TRBJ1-3; 7 bases fit TRBD1. Trimming took 0 bases from V and 0 from J; bases not matched to a gene: 17. The germline V gene encodes CDR1 LNHDA and CDR2 SQIVND (reference sequence). This CDR3 spans 21 amino acids. CDR3 in amino acids: CASSIDREYGTDLFSGNTIYF. The CDR3 DNA follows: TGTGCCAGTAGTATAGATCGAGAGTATGGGACAGACCTGTTCTCTGGAAACACCATATATTTT.

The rearrangement links TRBV11-3 to TRBJ2-7; 7 positions agree with TRBD2. The CDR3 has 16 residues. Germline CDR1 SGHNT, CDR2 YENEEA. The V and J ends lost 5 bases and 6 bases, in that order; junction bases with no gene match: 16. The CDR3 DNA sequence: TGTGCCAGCAGCAATAGCGGGTGGTATCAAAATGGCGAGCAGTACGTC. It encodes CASSNSGWYQNGEQYV.

A single count supports this clone. The rearrangement joins TRBV6-5 to TRBJ2-5; 7 nucleotides agree with TRBD1. Germline V gene data show CDR1 as MNHEY and CDR2 as SVGAGI. The CDR3 is 11 residues long. V was clipped by 5 bases and J by 8 bases; unmatched bases: 2. The DNA of the CDR3 is TGTGCCAGCAGTCGACAGGGAACCCAGTACTTC. As protein: CASSRQGTQYF.

The chain couples TRBV6-5 to TRBJ2-1, with a weak D call TRBD2 (5 bases). The V and J ends lost 2 bases and 7 bases respectively, with 15 bases between them. The germline V gene has CDR1 MNHEY and CDR2 SVGAGI. This CDR3 comprises 15 residues. CDR3 residues: CASSYNGRGRNEQFF. The CDR3 region has the DNA TGTGCCAGCAGTTACAATGGGAGAGGTAGGAATGAGCAGTTCTTC.

The CDR3 region has the DNA TGTGCTAGTGGTTTCTTTCCGGGTGTTCCTTCCTCTGGAAACACCATATATTTT. The encoded protein is CASGFFPGVPSSGNTIYF. The chain is built from TRBV12-5 and TRBJ1-3; no definite D call. Germline-derived CDR1 and CDR2 are LGHNT and FRNRAP. V gave up 3 bases and J gave up 0 bases, with 18 bases separating them. This CDR3 region has 18 residues.

The count of this clone is one. The chain couples TRBV5-4 to TRBJ1-2; D ambiguous. Trimming left V 4 bases short and J 2 bases short, with 15 bases between. The CDR3 loop spans 15 amino acids. The germline V gene has CDR1 SGHNT and CDR2 YYREEE (reference sequence). This chain's CDR3 is CASSDGPPGNYGYTF. The CDR3 nucleotides read TGTGCCAGCAGCGACGGCCCTCCAGGAAACTATGGCTACACCTTC.